This record covers a single T cell receptor beta chain. The sample belongs to a study of blood T cell repertoires in COVID-19. Overall study context: The study drew acute and convalescent COVID-19 samples from the United States, Italy and Spain. PBMCs, B-cell-depleted T cells, or T cells provided the cDNA or gDNA that made up the material.

The CDR3 extends over 14 amino acids. Looked up from germline, CDR1 is MNHEY and CDR2 is SVGEGT. V was clipped by 4 bases and J by 7 bases; unmatched bases: 6. Original analysis: Cell counts per sample came from amplifying reference gene primers. Profiled with immunoSEQ multiplex PCR; TCRdb holds only in-frame clones, not every one. V, J and clone size are those of that table, while D and trimming were read from the DNA. The sample has 140,000 to 150,000 clones; approximately 90% are singletons. This chain connects TRBV6-2 or TRBV6-3 to TRBJ1-3, with 8 bases identical to TRBD1. Sequences were obtained from peripheral blood. The source of this sequence is a human donor in a cohort sampled during active COVID-19. The CDR3 protein is CASSSRTGRNTIYF. As DNA, the CDR3 is TGTGCCAGCAGTTCCCGGACAGGGAGGAACACCATATATTTT.